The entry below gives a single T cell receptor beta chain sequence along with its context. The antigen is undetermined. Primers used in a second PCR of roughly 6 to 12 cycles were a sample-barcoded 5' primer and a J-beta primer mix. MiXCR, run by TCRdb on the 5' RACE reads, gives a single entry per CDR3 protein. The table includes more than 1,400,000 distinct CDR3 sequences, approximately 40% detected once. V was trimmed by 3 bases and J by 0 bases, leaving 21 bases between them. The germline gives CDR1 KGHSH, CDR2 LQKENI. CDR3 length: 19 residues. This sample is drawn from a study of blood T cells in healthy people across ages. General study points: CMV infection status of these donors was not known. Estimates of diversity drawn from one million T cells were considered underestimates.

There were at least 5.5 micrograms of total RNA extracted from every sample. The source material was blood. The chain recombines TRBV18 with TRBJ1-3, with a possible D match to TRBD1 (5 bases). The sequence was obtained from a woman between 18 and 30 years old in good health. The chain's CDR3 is CASSPRFEGKTTSGNTIYF. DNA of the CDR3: TGTGCCAGCTCACCGCGGTTCGAGGGGAAGACCACCTCTGGAAACACCATATATTTT.